The following is a TCR beta chain sequence with its context. This entry belongs to a study of cytomegalovirus exposure and HLA in healthy donors. Germline assignment: CDR1 SGHTA and CDR2 FQGNSA. V lost 1 base, J lost 12 bases, and 18 bases lay in between. This CDR3 is built from 14 residues. Repertoires were generated with immunoSEQ multiplex PCR, while TCRdb's copy carries only in-frame clones and drops some. Among tens of thousands of clones listed, over 75% were seen once. The specimen sequenced was PBMCs. The chain combines TRBV7-2 with TRBJ1-1; no firm D call. The sequence came from a woman in her 30s in good health and CMV-seronegative. DNA for the CDR3: TGTGCCAGCAGCTTAGGAGAAGGCGGGTTTAGGACTTTCTTT. It translates to CASSLGEGGFRTFF.